The rows below give T cell receptor beta chains drawn from one sample of a study of CD8 T cells in ankylosing spondylitis. TCRdb re-analysed the 5' RACE reads in MiXCR, keeping a single row per CDR3 protein. The table lists about 330,000 distinct CDR3 sequences, 7% to 9% of them singletons. Material: blood, either unsorted or a sorted T cell fraction (not recorded which). The receptors originated from a male donor with ankylosing spondylitis. CDR3s include the opening cysteine and the closing phenylalanine or tryptophan. The D gene is left open where the match is weak. For some rows the clone size is stated as once, few or many, or as a class when expanded; others skip it.

clone size	V gene	CDR3 length	D gene	J gene	CDR3 DNA	CDR3 protein
NA	TRBV21-1	19	NA	TRBJ1-2	TGTGCCAGCAGCAAATCCGAACTCACACAGGGACAACCGGACTATGGCTACACCTTC	CASSKSELTQGQPDYGYTF
many	TRBV20-1	15	NA	TRBJ2-2	TGCAGTGCCCCCCGAGGAGGGGTGAACACCGGGGAGCTGTTTTTT	CSAPRGGVNTGELFF
many	TRBV12-3/TRBV12-4	16	TRBD1	TRBJ1-5	TGTGCCAGCAGTGCGCAGGGGGCGTCGAGCAATCAGCCCCAGCATTTT	CASSAQGASSNQPQHF
many	TRBV12-3/TRBV12-4	13	NA	TRBJ2-3	TGTGCCAGCAGTTTGGCAGACACAGATACGCAGTATTTT	CASSLADTDTQYF
many	TRBV29-1	12	NA	TRBJ1-2	TGCAGCGTGGGGGGGCTGACTTATGGCTACACCTTC	CSVGGLTYGYTF
many	TRBV20-1	16	TRBD2	TRBJ2-1	TGCAGTGCTAGAGATTCGAGCGGGAGCTCCTACAATGAGCAGTTCTTC	CSARDSSGSSYNEQFF
NA	TRBV20-1	15	NA	TRBJ1-5	TGCAGTGCTAGAGCGGTCAGGCGGCCGAATCAGCCCCAGCATTTT	CSARAVRRPNQPQHF
many	TRBV9	16	TRBD2	TRBJ2-3	TGTGCCAGCAGCGTAGAAGTGGGAGGGGACACAGATACGCAGTATTTT	CASSVEVGGDTDTQYF
few	TRBV27	13	NA	TRBJ2-3	TGTGCCAGCACCTCGCCGGGCAAGGATACGCAGTATTTT	CASTSPGKDTQYF
many	TRBV11-1	18	NA	TRBJ2-5	TGTGCCAGCAGCTTAGAAGTGATGGCGGGCGGAAGCCAAGAGACCCAGTACTTC	CASSLEVMAGGSQETQYF
few	TRBV4-2	12	NA	TRBJ2-1	TGTGCCAGCAGCCAAGCCCCTAGCTCGCAGTTCTTC	CASSQAPSSQFF
many	TRBV29-1	13	NA	TRBJ2-7	TGCAGCGTTGGGTTCGCCGGGGATGGTGAGCAGTACTTC	CSVGFAGDGEQYF
NA	TRBV7-8	13	NA	TRBJ2-7	TGTGCCAGCAGCTTAGCAGGGTCGGACGAGCAGTACTTC	CASSLAGSDEQYF
few	TRBV20-1	17	TRBD1	TRBJ2-3	TGCAGTGCTCTAGATGTCACAGGGGGGAAAGGTACAGATACGCAGTATTTT	CSALDVTGGKGTDTQYF
few	TRBV6-1	15	TRBD2	TRBJ2-1	TGTGCCAGCAGTGAAAGGGCTAGCGGGAGGGGTGAGCAGTTCTTC	CASSERASGRGEQFF
few	TRBV16	14	TRBD2	TRBJ2-3	TGTGCCAGCAATCCCGGGAGGGCGGCAGATACGCAGTATTTT	CASNPGRAADTQYF
few	TRBV5-1	12	NA	TRBJ2-3	TGCGCCAGCAGCGAGGATACAGATACGCAGTATTTT	CASSEDTDTQYF
NA	TRBV2	14	NA	TRBJ2-1	TGTGCCAGCAGGGCCGGGACGGCGCCCAATGAGCAGTTCTTC	CASRAGTAPNEQFF
NA	TRBV3-1	12	NA	TRBJ1-3	TGTGCCAGCATGCAGGATGGAAACACCATATATTTT	CASMQDGNTIYF
few	TRBV3-1	17	TRBD2	TRBJ2-1	TGTGCCAGCAGCCAAGATCTAGCGGGAGGGGTTTACAATGAGCAGTTCTTC	CASSQDLAGGVYNEQFF
NA	TRBV7-6	15	NA	TRBJ2-2	TGTGCCAGCAGCTCCAGGGGAGAGAACACCGGGGAGCTGTTTTTT	CASSSRGENTGELFF
few	TRBV3-1	17	NA	TRBJ2-3	TGTGCCAGCAGCCAAGTTCCTCTAGCGAGGGGCACAGATACGCAGTATTTT	CASSQVPLARGTDTQYF
many	TRBV29-1	19	NA	TRBJ2-1	TGCAGCGTTGAACTACCCTCTGGGCTAGATCGCGCCTCCTACAATGAGCAGTTCTTC	CSVELPSGLDRASYNEQFF
many	TRBV25-1	15	TRBD2	TRBJ2-1	TGTGCCAGCAGTGAAGAGAGCGGGAGTGAGAATGAGCAGTTCTTC	CASSEESGSENEQFF
many	TRBV3-1	13	NA	TRBJ1-2	TGTGCCAGCAGCCATTGGACCGGGGGAGGCTACACCTTC	CASSHWTGGGYTF
once	TRBV3-1	16	NA	TRBJ1-4	TGTGCCAGCAGCCAAGATTGGGCAGGGGCTGACGAAAAACTGTTTTTT	CASSQDWAGADEKLFF
many	TRBV28	17	TRBD2	TRBJ2-1	TGTGCCAGCAGTCCTCGATGGACTAGCGGGATGAACAATGAGCAGTTCTTC	CASSPRWTSGMNNEQFF
few	TRBV4-1	14	TRBD1	TRBJ2-1	TGCGCCAGCACGCCAGGGGGCTCCTACAATGAGCAGTTCTTC	CASTPGGSYNEQFF
NA	TRBV20-1	14	NA	TRBJ1-6	TGCAGTGCCCCCCCCCGGGGGGGCAATTCACCCCTCCACTTT	CSAPPRGGNSPLHF
few	TRBV10-3	15	TRBD2	TRBJ2-3	TGTGCCATCAGTCCCGGGACTAGACGCACAGATACGCAGTATTTT	CAISPGTRRTDTQYF
many	TRBV20-1	15	NA	TRBJ1-6	TGCAGTGCTAGAGGTTCGGGGAGGGAAGGCTCACCCCTCCACTTT	CSARGSGREGSPLHF
few	TRBV12-3/TRBV12-4	14	NA	TRBJ2-1	TGTGCCAGCACCCCGGGATTAGCTCCCAGGGAATGGTTCTTC	CASTPGLAPREWFF
few	TRBV11-2	16	NA	TRBJ2-2	TGTGCCAGCAGCGGGATTTCGGAGGTTGTGACCGGGGAGCTGTTTTTT	CASSGISEVVTGELFF
NA	TRBV3-1	13	TRBD1	TRBJ2-1	TGTGCCAGCAGCCAGGACAGGGACAATCCGCAGTTCTTC	CASSQDRDNPQFF
few	TRBV12-3/TRBV12-4	17	NA	TRBJ2-3	TGTGCCAGCAGTTTAGCGCGGGACGGTACTAGCACAGATACGCAGTATTTT	CASSLARDGTSTDTQYF
NA	TRBV19	13	NA	TRBJ2-7	TGTGCCAGTAGTATGACGGTTACCTACGAGCAGTACTTC	CASSMTVTYEQYF
NA	TRBV20-1	15	TRBD1	TRBJ2-7	TGCAGTGCTAGACTACCGAATGACAGGGGCGGCGAGCAGTACTTC	CSARLPNDRGGEQYF
NA	TRBV20-1	17	TRBD2	TRBJ2-2	TGCAGTGCAAGGACTAGCGGGAGGGCACCGAACACCGGGGAGCTGTTTTTT	CSARTSGRAPNTGELFF
NA	TRBV20-1	14	NA	TRBJ2-7	TGCAGTGCTACAGACCCCAGGAGCTCCTACGAGCAGTACTTC	CSATDPRSSYEQYF
NA	TRBV5-1	17	NA	TRBJ2-1	TGCGCCAGCAGCACCGCCCGACTGCAGAGCTCCTACAATGAGCAGTTCTTC	CASSTARLQSSYNEQFF
few	TRBV10-3	15	TRBD1	TRBJ2-5	TGTGCCATCAGATCAAGACAGGGCCCTCGGGAGACCCAGTACTTC	CAIRSRQGPRETQYF
NA	TRBV20-1	18	TRBD1	TRBJ1-5	TGCAGTGCTAGAGTATCCGGGACAGGGACTCGGGCTAATCAGCCCCAGCATTTT	CSARVSGTGTRANQPQHF
NA	TRBV10-3	12	NA	TRBJ1-4	TGTGCCATCAGTGACGGAGACAATGCGGCGTTTTTT	CAISDGDNAAFF
few	TRBV3-1	14	TRBD1	TRBJ2-3	TGTGCCAGCAGAAACAGGGGGGGCACAGATACGCAGTATTTT	CASRNRGGTDTQYF
many	TRBV20-1	13	NA	TRBJ1-1	TGCAGTGCTAGAGATCTGAAGGGAACTGAAGCTTTCTTT	CSARDLKGTEAFF
NA	TRBV7-8	18	TRBD2	TRBJ2-1	TGTGCCAGCAGCTTAGCGGGGCTAGCGGGCAGCTCCTACAATGAGCAGTTCTTC	CASSLAGLAGSSYNEQFF
few	TRBV7-9	14	TRBD1	TRBJ1-4	TGTGCCAGCAGCGGGGGACAGTATAATGAAAAACTGTTTTTT	CASSGGQYNEKLFF
many	TRBV5-1	15	TRBD2	TRBJ2-1	TGCGCCAGCAGCTCCCTAGCGGGTAGTTACAATGAGCAGTTCTTC	CASSSLAGSYNEQFF
NA	TRBV27	13	NA	TRBJ2-5	TGTGCCAGCAGTTTCAGAGGCGTCGAGACCCAGTACTTC	CASSFRGVETQYF
NA	TRBV7-9	16	NA	TRBJ2-1	TGTGCCAGCAGCTTAGAGGGACTCCCCGTCTACAATGAGCAGTTCTTC	CASSLEGLPVYNEQFF
NA	TRBV18	16	TRBD1	TRBJ2-1	TGTGCCAGCTCACCACTCGCCGGGACAGGTTACAATGAGCAGTTCTTC	CASSPLAGTGYNEQFF
many	TRBV10-3	12	NA	TRBJ1-1	TGTGCCATCAGTCACAGGGAAACTGAAGCTTTCTTT	CAISHRETEAFF
few	TRBV2	15	NA	TRBJ1-5	TGTGCCAGCAAGGGCAGGGGTTCAAGCAATCAGCCCCAGCATTTT	CASKGRGSSNQPQHF
few	TRBV29-1	13	TRBD1	TRBJ1-4	TGCAGCGTTGGCGAGGGGGCGAATGAAAAACTGTTTTTT	CSVGEGANEKLFF
many	TRBV5-1	14	NA	TRBJ2-1	TGCGCCAGCAGCTTGGAGTTATCCTACAATGAGCAGTTCTTC	CASSLELSYNEQFF
NA	TRBV20-1	15	TRBD1	TRBJ1-2	TGCAGTGCTAGAGATTGGACAGGTACTAACTATGGCTACACCTTC	CSARDWTGTNYGYTF
few	TRBV20-1	12	NA	TRBJ1-2	TGCAGTGCTCTAGGGGATAGGTATGGCTACACCTTC	CSALGDRYGYTF
few	TRBV27	16	TRBD1	TRBJ1-2	TGTGCCAGCAGTCAAACTAGACAGGGCTGGGACTATGGCTACACCTTC	CASSQTRQGWDYGYTF
few	TRBV9	15	TRBD2	TRBJ2-3	TGTGCCAGCAGCGTAGGGGGACTAGCGGCAGATACGCAGTATTTT	CASSVGGLAADTQYF
NA	TRBV20-1	13	TRBD2	TRBJ2-7	TGCAGTGCCGAGGGACTAGCGGCCTACGAGCAGTACTTC	CSAEGLAAYEQYF